The 17 T cell receptor beta chains below all came from one sample that was sequenced in a study of blood T cell repertoires in COVID-19. Profiled with immunoSEQ multiplex PCR; TCRdb holds only in-frame clones, not every one. The table includes about 240,000 clones, about 89% detected once. Sequenced: PBMCs or T cells enriched from blood (not recorded which). The receptors originated from a man aged 40-49 years who had recovered from COVID-19.

The rearrangement uses TRBV24-1 and TRBJ2-2; TRBD1 agrees at 9 bases. The CDR3 runs to 15 residues. V dropped 4 bases and J dropped 6; count of bases not matched to a gene: 5. Per germline, CDR1 KGHDR and CDR2 SFDVKD. The CDR3: CATSDPGQGAGELFF. CDR3 in DNA: TGTGCCACCAGTGACCCGGGACAGGGAGCCGGGGAGCTGTTTTTT.

This sequence joins TRBV6-2 or TRBV6-3 and TRBJ1-2; D not resolved. CDR3 length equals 15 residues. From germline, CDR1 is MNHEY and CDR2 SVGEGT. Between the trimmed V and J ends, which lost 2 bases and 5 bases, there was a span of 15 bases. CDR3 amino acids: CASSYDGRPSYGYTF. The CDR3 nucleotides are TGTGCCAGCAGTTACGACGGCAGGCCCTCTTATGGCTACACCTTC.

Comment on this clone: The sample holds other DNA sequences that translate to the same CDR3. This chain links TRBV7-3 with TRBJ2-1; D gene uncertain. Between the trimmed V and J ends, which lost 0 bases and 0 bases, there was a span of 9 bases. The length of the CDR3 is 16 residues. Germline V gives CDR1 SGHTA, CDR2 FQGTGA. In nucleotides, the CDR3 is TGTGCCAGCAGCTTAACCTCAGTAAGCTCCTACAATGAGCAGTTCTTC. Protein product: CASSLTSVSSYNEQFF.

The sample holds one count of this clone. The V gene is TRBV2, the J gene TRBJ2-2; 8 bases are shared with TRBD1. Germline V gene data show CDR1 as SNHLY and CDR2 as FYNNEI. This CDR3 comprises 14 residues. V lost 9 bases and J lost 4; bases outside the gene matches: 7. CDR3 nucleotide sequence: TGTGCCAGGGGAGCAGGGGGCGGCACCGGGGAGCTGTTTTTT. Its protein is CARGAGGGTGELFF.

V is TRBV11-2 and J is TRBJ1-2; the match to TRBD1 covers 7 bases. J lost 8 bases, V lost 0 bases, and 6 bases had no gene match. The CDR3 is 14 residues long. The germline CDR1 and CDR2 sequences are SGHAT and FQNNGV. For the CDR3, the DNA is TGTGCCAGCAGCTTAGACCCAGGGGGGACCGGCTACACCTTC. Translation gives CASSLDPGGTGYTF.

This clone was seen only once. The V call is TRBV11-2, the J call TRBJ1-5, with 7 positions matching TRBD1. V shed 0 bases, J shed 2 bases, and the junction held 1 base outside the gene matches. The CDR3 runs to 15 residues. Germline V gene lookup returns CDR1 SGHAT and CDR2 FQNNGV. CDR3 loop: CASSLDRGGNQPQHF. CDR3 DNA: TGTGCCAGCAGCTTAGACAGGGGGGGCAATCAGCCCCAGCATTTT.

The chain combines TRBV3-1 (or the pseudogene TRBV3-2) with TRBJ2-5; 12 positions agree with TRBD2. The CDR3 loop spans 17 amino acids. The germline V gene encodes CDR1 LGHDT and CDR2 YNNKEL (reference sequence). V lost 1 base, J lost 5 bases, and 8 bases stayed unmatched. The CDR3 nucleotides are TGTGCCAGCAGCCAAGGACTAGCGGGGGCCTTCGAGGAGACCCAGTACTTC. It encodes CASSQGLAGAFEETQYF.

The genes are TRBV5-6 and TRBJ2-1; a possible D gene is TRBD2 (5 bases). Per the germline V gene, CDR1 is SGHDT and CDR2 is YYEEEE. With 0 bases removed from V and 9 bases from J, the gap between germline ends came to 13 bases. There are 14 residues in the CDR3. CDR3 amino acids: CASSLGGASAEQFF. DNA for the CDR3: TGTGCCAGCAGCTTGGGGGGAGCGAGTGCTGAGCAGTTCTTC.

Ten or more counts support this clone. Within the sample, other DNA sequences also encode this same CDR3. The CDR3: CASSFSSEQYF. The CDR3 region has the DNA TGTGCCAGCAGCTTCAGTTCCGAGCAGTACTTC. J is TRBJ2-7 and V is TRBV7-9; unclear D gene. Germline CDR1 SEHNR, CDR2 FQNEAQ (reference sequence). Trimming removed 3 bases from V and 6 bases from J, with 6 bases in between. This CDR3 has 11 amino acids.

The chain is built from TRBV10-2 and TRBJ2-7; 7 positions match TRBD1. V lost 7 bases to trimming and J lost 7 bases; unmatched junction nucleotides: 13. CDR3 length equals 14 residues. Germline lookup yields CDR1 WSHSY and CDR2 SAAADI. CDR3 sequence (DNA): TGCGCCAGCATCACTACGGGACAGCAGAGAGAGCAGTACTTC. It is translated as CASITTGQQREQYF.

J is TRBJ1-1 and V is TRBV5-1, with no clear D. Per the germline V gene, CDR1 is SGHRS and CDR2 is YFSETQ. The germline V and J ends were trimmed by 5 bases and 5 bases, with 16 bases remaining between them. The CDR3 loop spans 14 amino acids. For the CDR3, the DNA is TGCGCCAGCAGAGCGGACCAAGGGAGGACTGAAGCTTTCTTT. It specifies CASRADQGRTEAFF.

V is TRBV19 and J is TRBJ2-7; 7 bases agree with TRBD2. The CDR3 covers 15 residues. With V trimmed by 7 bases and J by 3 bases, 12 bases remained unmatched. Germline V gene lookup returns CDR1 LNHDA and CDR2 SQIVND (reference sequence). The CDR3 DNA reads as TGTGCCAGTACCTCTTACCCCGGGGGGAACTACGAGCAGTACTTC. It translates to CASTSYPGGNYEQYF.

The V and J genes are TRBV7-9 and TRBJ2-7; D is undetermined. Germline lookup yields CDR1 SEHNR and CDR2 FQNEAQ (reference sequence). The CDR3 contains 12 residues. V was shortened by 1 base and J by 4 bases, with 5 bases between the two germline ends. In nucleotides, the CDR3 is TGTGCCAGCAGCTTAGTATTTTACGAGCAGTACTTC. This gives the protein CASSLVFYEQYF.

This chain links TRBV19 with TRBJ2-7; TRBD1 agrees at 7 bases. The V segment lost 3 bases and the J segment 3 bases; nucleotides outside the gene matches: 8. The germline V gene encodes CDR1 LNHDA and CDR2 SQIVND (reference sequence). The CDR3 loop spans 15 amino acids. CDR3 region: CASSMAAGTVYEQYF. In DNA form, the CDR3 reads TGTGCCAGTAGTATGGCGGCCGGGACAGTCTACGAGCAGTACTTC.

The chain recombines TRBV5-1 with TRBJ2-1; 7 bases fit TRBD1. Germline-derived CDR1 and CDR2 are SGHRS and YFSETQ. The CDR3 loop spans 15 amino acids. V dropped 4 bases and J dropped 9; count of bases not matched to a gene: 13. This CDR3 reads CASSRLQGKEGEQFF. Written as DNA, the CDR3 is TGCGCCAGCAGCAGGTTACAGGGGAAAGAAGGTGAGCAGTTCTTC.

The chain links TRBV5-6 to TRBJ1-3; D remains ambiguous. The V end lost 4 bases, the J end lost 0 bases, and 17 bases lay between the germline ends. CDR3 length: 17 residues. The germline V gene has CDR1 SGHDT and CDR2 YYEEEE. The CDR3 nucleotides are TGTGCCAGCAGCCCTGGTGAGGGTTTTGTCTCTGGAAACACCATATATTTT. It translates to CASSPGEGFVSGNTIYF.

The rearrangement links TRBV5-6 to TRBJ1-1; D is unclear. Germline CDR1 SGHDT, CDR2 YYEEEE. The CDR3 consists of 13 residues. The V and J ends lost 2 bases and 5 bases respectively, with 10 bases between them. The CDR3 DNA follows: TGTGCCAGCAGCTTAGGGAGGGAAACTGAAGCTTTCTTT. It yields the protein CASSLGRETEAFF. The complete variable domain, with remaining parts taken from reference TRBV5-6 and TRBJ1-1, reads DAGVTQSPTHLIKTRGQQVTLRCSPKSGHDTVSWYQQALGQGPQFIFQYYEEEERQRGNFPDRFSGHQFPNYSSELNVNALLLGDSALYLCASSLGRETEAFFGQGTRLTVV.